This TCR beta chain was retrieved from a study of CD8 T cells in Susac syndrome. RNA was extracted with the RNeasy kit, and a quantity of about 0.5 to 1 ug was reverse transcribed using random hexamers. Amplification of TCR beta CDR3 across 54 Vbeta and 13 Jbeta was performed with immunoSEQ multiplex PCR. TCRdb reprocessed the immunoSEQ multiplex PCR reads via MiXCR and lists one record per CDR3 protein. The sample has about 200,000 distinct CDR3 sequences; around 96% are singletons. V lost 1 base to trimming and J lost 5 bases, with 18 bases between them. Germline-derived CDR1 and CDR2 are MGHRA and YSYEKL. The CDR3 is 16 amino acids.

Sequenced sample: CD4+ T cells from PBMCs. The V call is TRBV4-1, the J call TRBJ2-7; unclear D gene. The sequence was obtained from a human donor with multiple sclerosis. The CDR3 DNA is TGCGCCAGCAGCCAAGGGCGAAACTTAGACCTCCACGAGCAGTACTTC. Translated: CASSQGRNLDLHEQYF.